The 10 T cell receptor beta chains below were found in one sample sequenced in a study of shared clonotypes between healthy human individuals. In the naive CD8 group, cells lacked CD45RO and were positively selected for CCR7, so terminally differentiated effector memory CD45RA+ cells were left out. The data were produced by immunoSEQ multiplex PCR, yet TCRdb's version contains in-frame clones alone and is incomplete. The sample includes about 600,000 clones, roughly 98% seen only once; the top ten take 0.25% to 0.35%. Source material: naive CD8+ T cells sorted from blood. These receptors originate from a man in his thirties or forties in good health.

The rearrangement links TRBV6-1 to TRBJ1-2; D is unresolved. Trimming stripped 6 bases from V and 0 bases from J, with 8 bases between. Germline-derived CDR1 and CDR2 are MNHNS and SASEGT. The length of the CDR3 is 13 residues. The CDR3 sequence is CASRIGPNYGYTF. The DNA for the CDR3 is TGTGCCAGCAGAATTGGACCTAACTATGGCTACACCTTC.

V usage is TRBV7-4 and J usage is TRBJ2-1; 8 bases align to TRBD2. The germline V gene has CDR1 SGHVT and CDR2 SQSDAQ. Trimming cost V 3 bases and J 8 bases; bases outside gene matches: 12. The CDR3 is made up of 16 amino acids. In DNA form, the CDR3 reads TGTGCCAGCAGCTTCGGACCGAGCGGGAGACCGCATGAGCAGTTCTTC. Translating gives CASSFGPSGRPHEQFF. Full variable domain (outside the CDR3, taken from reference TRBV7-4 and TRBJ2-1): GAGVSQSPRYKVAKRGRDVALRCDSISGHVTLYWYRQTLGQGSEVLTYSQSDAQRDKSGRPSGRFSAERPERSVSTLKIQRTEQGDSAVYLCASSFGPSGRPHEQFFGPGTRLTVL.

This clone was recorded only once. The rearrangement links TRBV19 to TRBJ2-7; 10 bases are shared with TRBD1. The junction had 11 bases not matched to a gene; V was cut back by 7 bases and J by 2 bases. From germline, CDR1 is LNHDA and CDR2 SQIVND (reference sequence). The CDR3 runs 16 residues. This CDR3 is CASTTGTGVPAYEQYF. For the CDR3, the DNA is TGTGCCAGTACAACCGGGACAGGGGTCCCCGCCTACGAGCAGTACTTC.

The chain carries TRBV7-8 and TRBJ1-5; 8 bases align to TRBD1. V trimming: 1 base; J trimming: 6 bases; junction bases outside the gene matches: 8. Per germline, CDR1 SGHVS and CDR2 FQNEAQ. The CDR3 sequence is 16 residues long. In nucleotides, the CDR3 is TGTGCCAGCAGCTTAGGGGGTGCAGGGGGCGTTCAGCCCCAGCATTTT. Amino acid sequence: CASSLGGAGGVQPQHF.

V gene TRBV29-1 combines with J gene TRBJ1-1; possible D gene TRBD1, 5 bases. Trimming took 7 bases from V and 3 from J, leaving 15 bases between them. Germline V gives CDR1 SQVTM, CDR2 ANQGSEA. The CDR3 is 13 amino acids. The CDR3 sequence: CSDGTSHHTEAFF. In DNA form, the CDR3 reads TGCAGCGATGGGACTTCCCACCACACTGAAGCTTTCTTT. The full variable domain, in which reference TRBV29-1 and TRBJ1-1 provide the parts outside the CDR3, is SAVISQKPSRDICQRGTSLTIQCQVDSQVTMMFWYRQQPGQSLTLIATANQGSEATYESGFVIDKFPISRPNLTFSTLTVSNMSPEDSSIYLCSDGTSHHTEAFFGQGTRLTVV.

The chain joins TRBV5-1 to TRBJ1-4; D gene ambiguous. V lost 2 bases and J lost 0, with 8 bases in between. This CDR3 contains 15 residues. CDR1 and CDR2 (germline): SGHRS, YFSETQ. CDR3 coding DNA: TGCGCCAGCAGCTTAAGACGGGCAACTAATGAAAAACTGTTTTTT. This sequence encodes CASSLRRATNEKLFF.

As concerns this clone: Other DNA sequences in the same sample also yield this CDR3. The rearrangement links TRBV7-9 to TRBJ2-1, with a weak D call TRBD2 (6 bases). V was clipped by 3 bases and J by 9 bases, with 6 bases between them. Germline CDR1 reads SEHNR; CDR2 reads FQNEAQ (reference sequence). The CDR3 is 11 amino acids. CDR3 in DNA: TGTGCCAGCAGCTTCGGGGGTGAGCAGTTCTTC. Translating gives CASSFGGEQFF.

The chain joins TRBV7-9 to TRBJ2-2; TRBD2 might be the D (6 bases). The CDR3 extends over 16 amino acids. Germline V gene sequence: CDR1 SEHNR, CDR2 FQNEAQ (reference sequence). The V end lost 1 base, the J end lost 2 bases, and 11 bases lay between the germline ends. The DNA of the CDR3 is TGTGCCAGCAGCTTAGAGTTTAGCGGCAACACCGGGGAGCTGTTTTTT. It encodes CASSLEFSGNTGELFF.

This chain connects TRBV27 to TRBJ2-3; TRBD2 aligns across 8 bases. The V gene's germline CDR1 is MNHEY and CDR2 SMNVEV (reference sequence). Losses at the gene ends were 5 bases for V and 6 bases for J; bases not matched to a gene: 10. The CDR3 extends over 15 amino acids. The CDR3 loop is CASSPLPGGPDTQYF. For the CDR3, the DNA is TGTGCCAGCAGTCCGCTTCCGGGAGGGCCTGATACGCAGTATTTT.

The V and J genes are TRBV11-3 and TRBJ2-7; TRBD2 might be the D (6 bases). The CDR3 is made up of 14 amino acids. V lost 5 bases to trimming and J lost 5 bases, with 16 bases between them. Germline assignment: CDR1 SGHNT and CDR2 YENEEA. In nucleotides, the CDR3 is TGTGCCAGCAGCACCAGTGGAGGGAGCGACGAGCAGTACTTC. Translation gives CASSTSGGSDEQYF.